Listed below are T cell receptor beta chains from one sample, sequenced in a study of blood T cell repertoires in COVID-19. Libraries were prepared by immunoSEQ multiplex PCR; TCRdb keeps only in-frame clonotypes and omits some of them. The sample has some 200,000 clones; 83% are singletons. The material sequenced was peripheral blood. The receptors stem from a woman under 40 with COVID-19, enrolled during active disease. CDR3s leave out the opening cysteine and the closing phenylalanine or tryptophan.

V gene	CDR3 protein
TRBV5-4	ASSLGGGRSYEQY
TRBV5-4	ASSIGQGGAGYT
TRBV13	ASKPGQRTDTQY
TRBV3-1/TRBV3-2	ASSKGRQDPSYEQY
TRBV5-1	ASSLVGTSRSYEQY
TRBV11-3	ASSSSGGDTEAF
TRBV7-2	ASSLNRGGTDTQY
TRBV12-3/TRBV12-4	ASSFTGNTEAF
TRBV7-2	ASSLGTGGMSTEAF
TRBV19	ASKEQANQPQH
TRBV7-2	ASRRMGGPIDTQY
TRBV4-1	ASSQDPAVKAYEQY
TRBV11-2	ASSRSAGTEAF
TRBV6-5	ASRGLVAGELF
TRBV5-5	ASSWDSPSYEQY
TRBV11-2	ASSLDPPGGLLTEAF
TRBV5-1	ASSPRGQGWSGELF
TRBV5-1	ASSPPTGTWGEQY
TRBV7-2	ASSLGDRGPQH
TRBV6-2/TRBV6-3	ASSRPMGLPIGELF
TRBV7-9	ASSFSGGDYEQY
TRBV19	ASSISGDSSYEQY
TRBV24-1	ATSDRTGGTEAF
TRBV5-8	ASSLGQGGAMNTEAF
TRBV12-5	ASGSTGQETQY
TRBV19	ASRTGGYTEAF
TRBV7-6	ASSQLAGGGDEQF
TRBV6-2/TRBV6-3	ASSRTAGGSEQY
TRBV27	ASRRSGSYEQY
TRBV29-1	SVAAQGGDGYT
TRBV9	ASSAALPNRLHTEKLF
TRBV6-2/TRBV6-3	ASSRLQGYEQY
TRBV6-2/TRBV6-3	ASSPPGRGLF
TRBV7-9	ASSFPLTRGRNTEAF
TRBV9	ASSVGAYNEQF
TRBV7-9	ASSFLTGDRTYYYGYT
TRBV7-3	ASSSVGSKHRTDTQY
TRBV10-3	AISERVGSQGNQPQH
TRBV29-1	SVDWDRAGYGYT
TRBV4-1	ASSPAGTDIYEQY